This T cell receptor (beta chain) was recorded in a study of control samples from healthy donors and cancer patients. Germline assignment: CDR1 KGHDR and CDR2 SFDVKD. With 2 bases removed from V and 9 bases from J, the gap between germline ends came to 13 bases. The CDR3 totals 14 residues. The table came from immunoSEQ multiplex PCR; TCRdb's copy has only in-frame clones and leaves some out. The sample yields some 200,000 clones, roughly 94% seen once. Sequencing was carried out using blood. The receptor was isolated from a man in his forties or fifties in good health. The genes are TRBV24-1 and TRBJ1-5; D not resolved. CDR3 sequence (DNA): TGTGCCACCAGTGATTACTATACCCTGGGGCCCCAGCATTTT. This sequence encodes CATSDYYTLGPQHF.